The rows below give T cell receptor beta chains drawn from one sample of a study of CD8 T cells in ankylosing spondylitis. MiXCR was run by TCRdb on the 5' RACE reads, yielding one entry per CDR3 protein. In the table there are approximately 290,000 distinct CDR3 sequences, less than 25% of which are singletons. Sequencing was carried out using blood, either unsorted or a sorted T cell fraction (not recorded which). The origin of the receptors is a female donor with ankylosing spondylitis or in good health (not recorded which). Both conserved end residues are part of each CDR3. The D gene is left open where the match is weak. The listing skips clone size in some rows; elsewhere it reads once, few, many or a size class.

.	TRBV6-5	many	TRBJ2-1	TGTGCCAGCAGTTACTGGGATGAGCAGTTCTTC	CASSYWDEQFF
.	TRBV6-5	few	TRBJ2-3	TGTGCCAGCAGTTACTCGGGGCGCACAGATACGCAGTATTTT	CASSYSGRTDTQYF
.	TRBV15	.	TRBJ2-2	TGTGCCACCAGCAGAGATCCAGGCACCGGGGAGCTGTTTTTT	CATSRDPGTGELFF
TRBD1	TRBV28	.	TRBJ2-7	TGTGCCAGCAGTTCCCGGACAGGGACGAAGTACTTC	CASSSRTGTKYF
.	TRBV24-1	many	TRBJ2-3	TGTGCCACCAGTGATCCTGGTAGGGGCACAGATACGCAGTATTTT	CATSDPGRGTDTQYF
.	TRBV12-3/TRBV12-4	.	TRBJ1-6	TGTGCCAGCAGTTCGGGCGAGACCTCCTATAATTCACCCCTCCACTTT	CASSSGETSYNSPLHF
.	TRBV7-9	.	TRBJ1-2	TGTGCCAGCAGCTTACGTTCAACAAAGCTTTGGGATGGCTACACCTTC	CASSLRSTKLWDGYTF
TRBD1	TRBV10-3	few	TRBJ2-1	TGTGCCGTCCAGCCGGGACAGGGCAACAATGAGCAGTTCTTC	CAVQPGQGNNEQFF
.	TRBV12-2	.	TRBJ2-3	TGTGCAAGTCGCTTAAGACCTGGAGGCAGGGAAGAGTCAGATACGCAGTATTTT	CASRLRPGGREESDTQYF
.	TRBV24-1	few	TRBJ1-2	TGTGCCACCAGTGAAGGGTCGGCCTATGGCTACACCTTC	CATSEGSAYGYTF
.	TRBV12-3/TRBV12-4	few	TRBJ2-7	TGTGCCAGCAGGCCAGGGGGGGGGAATTCCTACGAGCAGTACTTC	CASRPGGGNSYEQYF
TRBD2	TRBV7-9	.	TRBJ2-5	TGTGCCAGCAGCGCGCCTAGCGGGAGGAAGCAAGAGACCCAGTACTTC	CASSAPSGRKQETQYF
.	TRBV10-3	once	TRBJ2-7	TGTGCCATCAGTGAGCCGGGGCGAGGCCCCTACGAGCAGTACTTC	CAISEPGRGPYEQYF
.	TRBV21-1	few	TRBJ2-5	TGTGCCAGCAGCAATTCCGGGACTAGCGGGAGTCCTCCCAACGAGACCCAGTACTTC	CASSNSGTSGSPPNETQYF
.	TRBV27	few	TRBJ2-6	TGTGCCAGCAGTTTATCCCGAGAGCACAGGATGAGTGGGGCCAACGTCCTGACTTTC	CASSLSREHRMSGANVLTF
.	TRBV6-2/TRBV6-3	few	TRBJ1-1	TGTGCCAGCGCCTATGGGGGGTGGAACACTGAAGCTTTCTTT	CASAYGGWNTEAFF
TRBD1	TRBV30	.	TRBJ1-1	TGTGCCGGACAGGGGAACATGAACACTGAAGCTTTCTTT	CAGQGNMNTEAFF
.	TRBV4-3	few	TRBJ1-1	TGCGCCAGCAGCCAAGATAGGGGTGTGAACACTGAAGCTTTCTTT	CASSQDRGVNTEAFF
TRBD2	TRBV7-9	.	TRBJ2-1	TGTGCCAGCAGCTTAGTAGCGGGGGGTGACATTTACAATGAGCAGTTCTTC	CASSLVAGGDIYNEQFF
.	TRBV20-1	.	TRBJ2-3	TGCAGTGCTTACCGACTAGAGGAGACCACAGATACGCAGTATTTT	CSAYRLEETTDTQYF
.	TRBV5-1	.	TRBJ2-1	TGCGCCAGCAGCTTGGGACCGACGAGCTCCTACAATGAGCAGTTCTTC	CASSLGPTSSYNEQFF
.	TRBV6-5	few	TRBJ2-7	TGTGCCAGCAGTTTTAGGGGGAGGAGAAACGAGCAGTACTTC	CASSFRGRRNEQYF
TRBD2	TRBV20-1	.	TRBJ2-7	TGCAGTGCCCCCGGGGCTAGCGGGAACGAGCAGTACTTC	CSAPGASGNEQYF
TRBD1	TRBV6-1	few	TRBJ2-1	TGTGCCAGCAGCAGGGGGCAGGTGGCCTACAATGAGCAGTTCTTC	CASSRGQVAYNEQFF
.	TRBV5-1	.	TRBJ2-4	TGCGCCAGCAGCTTTGACGCCGACGTTCGGGTTCTAGCCAAAAACATTCAGTACTTC	CASSFDADVRVLAKNIQYF
TRBD1	TRBV2	.	TRBJ2-3	TGTGCCAGCAGGTGGGACAGGGGAGATACGCAGTATTTT	CASRWDRGDTQYF
.	TRBV6-6	once	TRBJ2-1	TGTGCCAGCAGTTGGAACCGGCCAGATGAGCAGTTCTTC	CASSWNRPDEQFF
.	TRBV6-2/TRBV6-3	.	TRBJ2-1	TGTGCCAGCAGCCCCGAGGGGACTGGCGAGCAGTTCTTC	CASSPEGTGEQFF
.	TRBV7-2	.	TRBJ2-2	TGTGCCAGCAGTGGGCAAAGGGAGCTGTTTTTT	CASSGQRELFF
.	TRBV7-2	.	TRBJ1-5	TGTGCCAGCAGCTTAGGAGGATTCCGTCAGCCCCAGCATTTT	CASSLGGFRQPQHF
TRBD1	TRBV4-2	few	TRBJ1-2	TGTGCCAGCAGCCCTACGGGGGGACAGGCGGTTTATGGCTACACCTTC	CASSPTGGQAVYGYTF
TRBD2	TRBV20-1	.	TRBJ2-3	TGCAGTGCTAGATGGACTAGCGGGAGAAGTACAGATACGCAGTATTTT	CSARWTSGRSTDTQYF
TRBD2	TRBV9	few	TRBJ2-5	TGTGCCAGCAGCGTAGGAGGACTAGCGGGAGAGACCCAGTACTTC	CASSVGGLAGETQYF
.	TRBV6-1	few	TRBJ2-2	TGTGCCACCAGACTGGGGCGATCGACCGGGGAGCTGTTTTTT	CATRLGRSTGELFF
.	TRBV20-1	.	TRBJ2-5	TGCAGTGCTACCTCCCAGTCGGGCTTTTTACAAGAGACCCAGTACTTC	CSATSQSGFLQETQYF
TRBD2	TRBV4-3	few	TRBJ2-2	TGCGCCAGCAGCCAATTAGCGGGATCGAACACCGGGGAGCTGTTTTTT	CASSQLAGSNTGELFF
.	TRBV9	few	TRBJ2-1	TGTGCCAGCAGCGGCGGGATACCCTTCTACAATGAGCAGTTCTTC	CASSGGIPFYNEQFF
.	TRBV5-1	many	TRBJ1-2	TGCGCCAGCAGCCCGGTGGGTTTACAGGGCCATGGCTACACCTTC	CASSPVGLQGHGYTF
TRBD2	TRBV5-6	.	TRBJ2-4	TGTGCCAGCAGCTTCAGATTGACTAGCGGAAACATTCAGTACTTC	CASSFRLTSGNIQYF
.	TRBV7-9	few	TRBJ1-1	TGTGCCAGCAGCCGGCTGGTGGGGGTAATGAACACTGAAGCTTTCTTT	CASSRLVGVMNTEAFF
.	TRBV20-1	.	TRBJ2-7	TGCAGTGCTAGAGCAAGGGGGAGGGGTTCCTACGAGCAGTACTTC	CSARARGRGSYEQYF
TRBD1	TRBV3-1	.	TRBJ2-3	TGTGCCAGCAGCCCGATCCGGACAGGGTTAAAGAGAGATACGCAGTATTTT	CASSPIRTGLKRDTQYF
TRBD2	TRBV29-1	many	TRBJ2-2	TGCAGCGGGGGGGGGAGAGGACCCGGGGAGCTGTTTTTT	CSGGGRGPGELFF
.	TRBV14	many	TRBJ2-2	TGTGCCAGCAGCCAAAATTTGGACGGGGAGCTGTTTTTT	CASSQNLDGELFF
TRBD2	TRBV20-1	few	TRBJ2-5	TGCAGTGCTACTAGCCAAGGACGGTGGACTAGCGGGGCCGGAGAGACCCAGTACTTC	CSATSQGRWTSGAGETQYF
.	TRBV20-1	many	TRBJ1-5	TGCAGTGCTAGAGTACAGGGCGGGTTAGGCAATCAGCCCCAGCATTTT	CSARVQGGLGNQPQHF